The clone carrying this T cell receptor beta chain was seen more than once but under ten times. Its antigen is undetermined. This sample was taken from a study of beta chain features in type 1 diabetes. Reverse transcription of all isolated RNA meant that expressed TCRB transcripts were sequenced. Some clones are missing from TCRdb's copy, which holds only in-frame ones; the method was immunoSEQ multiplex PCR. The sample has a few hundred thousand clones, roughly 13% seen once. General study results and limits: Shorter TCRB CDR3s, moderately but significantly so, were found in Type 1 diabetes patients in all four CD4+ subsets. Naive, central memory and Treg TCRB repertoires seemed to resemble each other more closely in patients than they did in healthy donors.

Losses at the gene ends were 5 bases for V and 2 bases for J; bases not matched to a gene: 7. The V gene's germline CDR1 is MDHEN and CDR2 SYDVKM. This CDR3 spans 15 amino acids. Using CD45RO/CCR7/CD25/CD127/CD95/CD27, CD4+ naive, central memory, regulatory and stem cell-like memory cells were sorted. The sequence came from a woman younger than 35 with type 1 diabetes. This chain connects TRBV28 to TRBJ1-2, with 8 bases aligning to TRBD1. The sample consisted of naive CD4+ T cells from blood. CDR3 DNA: TGTGCCAGCAGTCCGGGACAGGCCGCGAACTATGGCTACACCTTC. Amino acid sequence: CASSPGQAANYGYTF.